This TCR beta chain originates from a study of blood T cell repertoires in COVID-19. Study-wide context: T cells, B-cell-depleted T cells, or PBMCs provided the cDNA or gDNA that served as material.

Participants had their cohort set by participant-reported clinical history. The germline CDR1 and CDR2 sequences are LNHDA and SQIVND (reference sequence). J lost 6 bases, V lost 7 bases, and 6 bases had no gene match. This CDR3 has 14 amino acids. Study processing details: How many nucleated cells were present was estimated from reference gene primer amplification. The table came from immunoSEQ multiplex PCR; TCRdb's copy has only in-frame clones and leaves some out. The DNA was the basis for D and trimming; V, J and clone size are from that table. The profile shows over 200,000 clones, roughly 84% of them singletons.

Sequenced material: PBMCs or T cells enriched from blood (not recorded which). The TCR originated in a woman in her 40s who had recovered from COVID-19. The J gene is TRBJ2-3, the V gene TRBV19, with TRBD1 identical over 11 bases. CDR3 bases: TGTGCCAGTATGGGGGACAGGGGGTTCGATACGCAGTATTTT. Amino acid sequence: CASMGDRGFDTQYF.